This TCR beta chain was documented in a study of preoperative IRX-2 immunotherapy in early breast cancer. Stated treatment: preoperative locoregional IRX-2 cytokine immunotherapy. This phase Ib study tested locoregional IRX-2 cytokine immunotherapy given before surgery. Trimming at V came to 4 bases and at J to 3 bases, leaving 3 bases not matched to a gene. The V gene's germline CDR1 is MNHGY and CDR2 SAAAGT. The CDR3 covers 15 residues. Clones were read by immunoSEQ multiplex PCR, and TCRdb kept only the in-frame ones, dropping some. This repertoire shows about 98,000 clones, approximately 90% found once; its top ten account for over 2%.

The genes are TRBV6-8 and TRBJ1-4; 9 nucleotides line up with TRBD1. The source is a human donor with breast cancer. Material: tumor tissue, obtained after IRX-2 immunotherapy. The CDR3 reads CASSSRTGANEKLFF. Written as DNA, the CDR3 is TGTGCCAGCAGTTCCCGGACAGGGGCTAATGAAAAACTGTTTTTT.